This entry lists 6 T cell receptor beta chains sequenced from one sample in a study of identical twins. TCRdb re-called the 5' RACE reads through MiXCR, storing one row per CDR3 protein. The sample records 450,000 or so distinct CDR3 sequences, 20% to 25% being singletons. The same data also went into a second study, on T cells expressing NK-cell markers.

The sequencing sample was made of CD4+ T cells sorted from blood. All receptors derive from a woman aged 18-29 years in good health.

This clonotype was seen a handful of times. This chain connects TRBV4-3 to TRBJ2-2; D is perhaps TRBD2 (6 bases). The CDR3 loop spans 18 amino acids. CDR1 is LGHNA, CDR2 YSLEER, per germline. The V end was cut by 0 bases, the J end by 7 bases, with 21 bases between. In nucleotides, the CDR3 is TGCGCCAGCAGCCAAGATAGGGACGGGAGCGTAAGAAGCGGGGAGCTGTTTTTT. Amino acid sequence: CASSQDRDGSVRSGELFF.

CDR3 in DNA: TGTGCCAGCAGTTTGTACTCGAGCTCCTACGAGCAGTACTTC. Amino acids: CASSLYSSSYEQYF. The chain recombines TRBV28 with TRBJ2-7; D not certain. Germline lookup yields CDR1 MDHEN and CDR2 SYDVKM. Trimming took 3 bases from V and 0 from J, leaving 9 bases between them. This CDR3 contains 14 residues.

This clonotype was seen a handful of times. The rearrangement uses TRBV7-2 and TRBJ1-5; no clear D gene. The CDR3 has 16 amino acids. Germline V CDR1 and CDR2: SGHTA, FQGNSA. Between the trimmed V and J ends, which lost 1 base and 7 bases, there was a span of 17 bases. CDR3 residues: CASSLDSTFKGQPQHF. For the CDR3, the DNA is TGTGCCAGCAGCTTAGATAGCACTTTCAAGGGCCAGCCCCAGCATTTT.

The V call is TRBV20-1, the J call TRBJ2-7; unclear D gene. V was pared by 0 bases and J by 4 bases, with 7 bases between. The CDR3 contains 12 residues. CDR1 DFQATT and CDR2 SNEGSKA come from the germline V gene (reference sequence). In DNA, the CDR3 is TGCAGTGCTAGAGAGGGTTTTTACGAGCAGTACTTC. Its protein is CSAREGFYEQYF.

This clonotype turned up a few times. The chain uses TRBV10-3 and TRBJ2-7; 9 positions agree with TRBD1. The V gene end was trimmed by 11 bases and the J gene end by 7 bases; junction bases not matched to a gene: 18. The length of the CDR3 is 15 residues. CDR1 is ENHRY and CDR2 is SYGVKD in the germline V gene. The CDR3: CAARATTGGEWEQYF. The CDR3 DNA is TGTGCCGCGCGGGCCACAACAGGGGGCGAATGGGAGCAGTACTTC.

This clonotype was detected only a few times. The chain links TRBV7-2 to TRBJ2-1, with 8 bases identical to TRBD2. The CDR3 length is 16 residues. Losses at the gene ends were 2 bases for V and 10 bases for J; bases not matched to a gene: 13. Germline CDR1 and CDR2: SGHTA and FQGNSA. Written as DNA, the CDR3 is TGTGCCAGCAGCTTAAGTATATTCAGCGGGAGTCCCGAGCAGTTCTTC. Translated, it gives CASSLSIFSGSPEQFF.